These 20 T cell receptor beta chains were sequenced from one sample in a study of T cells in women clearing cervical HPV infection. Using immunoSEQ multiplex PCR, the repertoire was profiled, and TCRdb retains in-frame clones only, with some absent. The sample's table shows 7,500 to 9,500 clones. The sample comprised blood buffy coat. These receptors were taken from a woman between 18 and 69 years old with a cervical HPV16 infection that either progressed to CIN3+ or cleared (not recorded which).

This clone is called medium-sized (0.01 to 0.1%) based on its frequency. The CDR3 end is not reached by the read, which stops 3 residues before it; the germline J gene fills it in. The chain combines TRBV19 with TRBJ2-3, with D tentatively TRBD2 (5 bases). V was shortened by 5 bases and J by 4 bases, with 10 bases between the two germline ends. Germline V gene sequence: CDR1 LNHDA, CDR2 SQIVND (reference sequence). The CDR3 covers 13 residues. The CDR3 reads CASSDTRADTQYF. The sequenced part of the CDR3 DNA is TGTGCCAGTAGTGACACTAGGGCAGATACG.

The sequenced part of the CDR3 DNA is TGTGCCAGCAGCTTTCTCCCCGGGGAG. The encoded protein is CASSFLPGE. The complete CDR3 protein is CASSFLPGELFF. The rearrangement uses TRBV7-6 and TRBJ2-2; D is undetermined. The read falls 3 residues short of the CDR3 end, and the missing part is taken from the germline J gene. Germline CDR1 SGHVS, CDR2 FNYEAQ. CDR3 length: 12 residues. Deletions cut 3 bases from V and 6 bases from J, with 5 bases between.

CDR3 bases read: TGTGCCACTCTCCGGGACAGCGGAAACACC. Translating it yields CATLRDSGNT. The whole CDR3 protein reads CATLRDSGNTIYF. The rearrangement joins TRBV10-3 to TRBJ1-3; TRBD1 matches 7 bases. The CDR3 goes on 3 residues after the read ends, and that part is filled in from the germline J gene. The germline V gene has CDR1 ENHRY and CDR2 SYGVKD. CDR3 length equals 13 residues. The V segment lost 10 bases and the J segment 4 bases; nucleotides outside the gene matches: 7.

With regard to this clone: The CDR3 end is not reached by the read, which stops 3 residues before it; the germline J gene fills it in. The chain uses TRBV5-1 and TRBJ2-3; D might be TRBD1 (7 bases). The V gene lost 4 bases and the J gene lost 3 bases, with 18 bases spanning the gap. CDR1 is SGHRS, CDR2 YFSETQ, per germline. CDR3 length equals 16 residues. The CDR3 is CASSVAEGARTDTQYF. The CDR3 DNA, read in part, is TGCGCCAGCAGCGTAGCGGAGGGGGCGAGGACAGATACG.

With regard to this clone: The read stops 3 residues short of the end of the CDR3; the missing end is completed from the germline J gene. The rearrangement links TRBV6-4 to TRBJ1-2, with 11 bases identical to TRBD1. This CDR3 has 15 amino acids. The germline CDR1 and CDR2 sequences are MRHNA and SNTAGT. The covered CDR3 bases are TGTGCCAGCAGTGCTTTTGGACAGGGGGCTGGCGGC. It encodes CASSAFGQGAGG. The whole CDR3 sequence is CASSAFGQGAGGYTF.

Concerning this clone: The CDR3 end falls 3 residues outside the read, so it is completed with the germline J gene. V and J are TRBV18 and TRBJ2-7; D possibly corresponds to TRBD2 (6 bases). CDR3 length: 14 amino acids. V lost 3 bases to trimming and J lost 2 bases, with 11 bases between them. Germline CDR1 is KGHSH and CDR2 is LQKENI. The CDR3 bases that were read are TGTGCCAGCTCACCGGGACTCACAACCTACGAG. It is translated as CASSPGLTTYE. The full CDR3 sequence reads CASSPGLTTYEQYF.

In the case of this clone: The missing CDR3 end, 3 residues past where the read stops, is filled in from the germline J gene. The chain couples TRBV2 to TRBJ1-1; possibly TRBD1 for D (6 bases). CDR1 and CDR2 (germline): SNHLY, FYNNEI. V was cut by 5 bases and J by 4 bases, with 14 bases left in between. The CDR3 length is 14 residues. This CDR3 reads CASSSTGVFTEAFF. The part of the CDR3 DNA that was read is TGTGCCAGCAGTTCGACAGGCGTGTTCACTGAA.

On this clone: The read ends 3 residues before the CDR3 terminus; that terminus is restored from the germline J gene. The chain employs TRBV20-1 and TRBJ1-4; 9 bases agree with TRBD1. Germline V gene data show CDR1 as DFQATT and CDR2 as SNEGSKA (reference sequence). The CDR3 is 15 residues long. The CDR3 sequence is CSARDQDRGRSPLFF. The covered CDR3 bases are TGCAGTGCTAGAGATCAGGACAGGGGTAGATCACCA.

As to this clone: The CDR3 is cut off 3 residues early in the read; its end comes from the germline J gene. The chain couples TRBV2 to TRBJ2-5; 11 bases align to TRBD2. Germline V gene sequence: CDR1 SNHLY, CDR2 FYNNEI. The CDR3 covers 13 residues. V lost 9 bases to trimming and J lost 7 bases; unmatched junction nucleotides: 7. The CDR3 spells CASNPGTSGTQYF. The CDR3 DNA, read in part, is TGTGCCAGTAACCCCGGGACTAGCGGGACC.

Notes on this clone: The read finishes 3 residues shy of the CDR3 end, and the germline J gene is used to complete it. The chain uses TRBV6-1 and TRBJ2-7, with a tentative D call TRBD1 (6 bases). Trimming took 2 bases from V and 3 from J, leaving 11 bases between them. The CDR3 is 14 residues long. The germline V gene encodes CDR1 MNHNS and CDR2 SASEGT. Incomplete CDR3 DNA: TGTGCCAGCAGTGAAAGGGGGATCAGCTACGAG. Translating it yields CASSERGISYE. The CDR3, in full, reads CASSERGISYEQYF.

On this clone itself: The read is 3 residues too short to cover the CDR3 end, so that end is filled in from the germline J gene. The gene calls are TRBV25-1 and TRBJ1-2, with D uncertain. The germline gives CDR1 MGHDK, CDR2 SYGVNS. There are 11 residues in the CDR3. The sequenced part of the CDR3 DNA is TGTGCCAGCTCTGACTTTTCGAGC. Translating it yields CASSDFSS. The whole CDR3 sequence reads CASSDFSSYTF.

About this clone: The sequenced fragment ends 3 residues before the CDR3 boundary, so the rest is inferred from the germline J gene. This chain links TRBV20-1 with TRBJ2-2, with 7 bases lining up with TRBD1. CDR1 and CDR2 from the germline V gene are DFQATT and SNEGSKA (reference sequence). With V trimmed by 4 bases and J by 4 bases, 9 bases remained unmatched. This CDR3 is built from 15 residues. The chain's CDR3 is CSATRQGSATGELFF. The part of the CDR3 DNA that was read is TGCAGTGCTACCCGACAGGGAAGCGCCACCGGGGAG.

With regard to this clone: With the read ending 3 residues before the CDR3 end, the germline J gene is used to fill in that end. The rearrangement joins TRBV18 to TRBJ2-3; 7 nucleotides match TRBD2. The CDR3 contains 14 residues. Losses at the gene ends were 8 bases for V and 1 base for J; bases not matched to a gene: 6. The germline V gene has CDR1 KGHSH and CDR2 LQKENI. The CDR3 protein is CASHRAGGTDTQYF. CDR3 DNA, as far as it was read: TGTGCCAGCCACCGCGCGGGGGGCACAGATACG.

Comment on this clone: The sequence runs out 3 residues before the end of the CDR3; the remainder is reconstructed from the germline J gene. This sequence joins TRBV11-3 and TRBJ2-1; 10 bases align to TRBD1. The CDR3 runs to 15 residues. J lost 5 bases, V lost 6 bases, and 7 bases had no gene match. Per germline, CDR1 SGHNT and CDR2 YENEEA. CDR3 sequence reads: CASSKGGTGDNEQFF. CDR3 DNA (partial): TGTGCCAGCAGTAAAGGAGGGACAGGGGACAATGAG.

The DNA read from the CDR3 is TGTGCCAGTAGTATGAGGGCAAGCTATGGC. Its protein is CASSMRASYG. The entire CDR3 reads CASSMRASYGYTF. The rearrangement links TRBV19 to TRBJ1-2; D is undetermined. The read terminates 3 residues ahead of where the CDR3 ends, so the germline J gene completes it. The germline V and J ends were trimmed by 3 bases and 4 bases, with 9 bases remaining between them. This CDR3 region has 13 residues. Germline CDR1 LNHDA, CDR2 SQIVND (reference sequence).

Concerning this clone: The read falls 3 residues short of the CDR3 end, and the missing part is taken from the germline J gene. The chain joins TRBV7-3 to TRBJ2-3, with a possible D match to TRBD2 (7 bases). The CDR3 sequence is 13 residues long. Germline V CDR1 and CDR2: SGHTA, FQGTGA. The covered CDR3 bases are TGTGCCAGCGCTAGGGGGGGCGAGGAGACG. This translates into CASARGGEET. The complete CDR3 protein is CASARGGEETQYF. The entire variable domain, with the rest obtained from reference TRBV7-3 and TRBJ2-3, is as follows: GAGVSQTPSNKVTEKGKYVELRCDPISGHTALYWYRQSLGQGPEFLIYFQGTGAADDSGLPNDRFFAVRPEGSVSTLKIQRTERGDSAVYLCASARGGEETQYFGPGTRLTVL.

Concerning this clone itself: The read terminates 3 residues before the CDR3 end, so the remaining end is supplied by the germline J gene. The chain recombines TRBV19 with TRBJ2-7, with 9 positions matching TRBD2. CDR3 length: 15 residues. Looked up from germline, CDR1 is LNHDA and CDR2 is SQIVND (reference sequence). With V trimmed by 3 bases and J by 1 base, 4 bases remained unmatched. The part of the CDR3 DNA that was read is TGTGCCAGTAGTATCTCCGGACTAGCGTCCTACGAG. The encoded protein is CASSISGLASYE. The full CDR3 is CASSISGLASYEQYF.

Its frequency marks this clone as medium-sized. The read terminates 3 residues ahead of where the CDR3 ends, so the germline J gene completes it. This chain links TRBV18 with TRBJ2-3, with 9 bases lining up with TRBD2. Germline loops: CDR1 KGHSH, CDR2 LQKENI. Trimming removed 3 bases from V and 5 bases from J; junction bases left unmatched: 3. The CDR3 runs to 14 residues. The CDR3 bases that were read are TGTGCCAGCTCACCCCTTAGCGGGAGAGATACG. Translated: CASSPLSGRDT. The CDR3 reads in full as CASSPLSGRDTQYF.

As for this clone: The read ends 3 residues before the CDR3 terminus; that terminus is restored from the germline J gene. The chain uses TRBV6-2 or TRBV6-3 and TRBJ1-4, with TRBD1 as a possible D gene (5 bases). Germline V lookup: CDR1 MNHEY, CDR2 SVGEGT. The CDR3 length is 14 residues. The CDR3 is CASSYSTDNSPLFF. CDR3 DNA, as far as it was read: TGTGCCAGCAGTTACTCGACAGATAATTCACCA.

For this clone: A read error may produce the germline difference seen at one junction end. The read ends 3 residues shy of where the CDR3 ends; the end is completed using the germline J gene. The gene calls are TRBV19 and TRBJ1-3; D may be TRBD1 (6 bases). CDR1 is LNHDA, CDR2 SQIVND, per germline (reference sequence). There are 12 residues in the CDR3. The DNA read from the CDR3 is TGTGCCAGTGGGACATCTGGAGACACC. It encodes CASGTSGDT. In full, the CDR3 is CASGTSGDTIYF.